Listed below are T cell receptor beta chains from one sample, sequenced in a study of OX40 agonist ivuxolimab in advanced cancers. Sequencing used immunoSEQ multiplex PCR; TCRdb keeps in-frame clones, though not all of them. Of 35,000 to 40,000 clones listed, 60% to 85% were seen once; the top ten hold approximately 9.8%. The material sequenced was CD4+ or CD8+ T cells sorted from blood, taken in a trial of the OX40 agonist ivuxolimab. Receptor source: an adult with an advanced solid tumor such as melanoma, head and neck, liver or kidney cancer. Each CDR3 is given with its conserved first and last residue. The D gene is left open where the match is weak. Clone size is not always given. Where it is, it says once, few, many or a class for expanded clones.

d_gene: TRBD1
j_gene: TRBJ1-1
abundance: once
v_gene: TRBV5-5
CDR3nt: TGTGCCAGCAGCTCCCAACCCTTACAGGGGATGAACACTGAAGCTTTCTTT
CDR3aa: CASSSQPLQGMNTEAFF

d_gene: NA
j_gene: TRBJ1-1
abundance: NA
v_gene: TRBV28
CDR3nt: TGTGCCAGCAGTTCCCCCCCGGAAGCTTTCTTT
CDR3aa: CASSSPPEAFF

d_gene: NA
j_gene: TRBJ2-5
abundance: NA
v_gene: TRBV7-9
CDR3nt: TGTGCCAGCAGCCCGAGTGGGACACACCAAGAGACCCAGTACTTC
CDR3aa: CASSPSGTHQETQYF

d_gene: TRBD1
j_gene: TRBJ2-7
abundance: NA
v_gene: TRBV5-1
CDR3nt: TGCGCCAGCAGCGCCGCCGGGACAGGTGAAGAGCAGTACTTC
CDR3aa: CASSAAGTGEEQYF

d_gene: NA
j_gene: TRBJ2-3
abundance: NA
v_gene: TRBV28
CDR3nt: TGTGCCAGCAGTTCCGCGAGGTCGTTTTCTTTAGATACGCAGTATTTT
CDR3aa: CASSSARSFSLDTQYF

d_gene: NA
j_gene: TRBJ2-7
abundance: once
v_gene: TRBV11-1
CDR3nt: TGTGCCAGCAGCTTAGGAGCGGTGCAGGGCGAGCAGTACTTC
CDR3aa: CASSLGAVQGEQYF

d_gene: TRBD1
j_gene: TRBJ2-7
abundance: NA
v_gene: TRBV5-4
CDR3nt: TGTGCCAGCAGCTTGGGGACAGGGGGCTCGCCCTACGAGCAGTACTTC
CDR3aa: CASSLGTGGSPYEQYF

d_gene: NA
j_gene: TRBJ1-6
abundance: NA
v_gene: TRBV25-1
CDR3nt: TGTGCCAGCAGTGACGGGGGGGATAATTCACCCCTCCACTTT
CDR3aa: CASSDGGDNSPLHF

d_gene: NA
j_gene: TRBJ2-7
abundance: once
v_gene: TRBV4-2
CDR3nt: TGTGCCAGCAGCCAAGCAGATGCCCTCTCCATGGCAGGGATCGAGCAGTACTTC
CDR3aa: CASSQADALSMAGIEQYF

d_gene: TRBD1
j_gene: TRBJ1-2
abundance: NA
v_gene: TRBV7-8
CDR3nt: TGTGCCAGCAGCTGGGGGGACAGGGTGTGGAGTAACTATGGCTACACCTTC
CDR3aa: CASSWGDRVWSNYGYTF

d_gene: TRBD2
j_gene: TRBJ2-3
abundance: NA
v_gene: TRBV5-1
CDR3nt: TGCGCCAGCAGCTGGGGGGGGACTAGCGCCGCCCTCACAGATACGCAGTATTTT
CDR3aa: CASSWGGTSAALTDTQYF

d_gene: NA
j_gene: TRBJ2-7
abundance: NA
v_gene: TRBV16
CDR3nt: TGTGCCAGCAGCCAATCAAGCTACGAGCAGTACTTC
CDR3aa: CASSQSSYEQYF

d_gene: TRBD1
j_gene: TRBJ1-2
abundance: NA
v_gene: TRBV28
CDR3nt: TGTGCCAGCAGGACTGACAGGGCTCGTGGAGGCTACACCTTC
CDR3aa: CASRTDRARGGYTF

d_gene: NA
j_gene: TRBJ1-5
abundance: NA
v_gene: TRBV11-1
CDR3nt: TGTGCCAGCAGCTTAGACGGGGGGAATCAGCCCCAGCATTTT
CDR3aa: CASSLDGGNQPQHF

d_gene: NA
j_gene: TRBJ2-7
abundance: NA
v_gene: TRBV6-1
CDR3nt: TGTGCCAGCAGTGAAGCGCCGGACGGACCCTACGAGCAGTACTTC
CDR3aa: CASSEAPDGPYEQYF

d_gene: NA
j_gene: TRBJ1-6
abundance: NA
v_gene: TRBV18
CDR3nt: TGTGCCAGCTCAGCTCAACCCTCGGGCACCTATAATTCACCCCTCCACTTT
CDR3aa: CASSAQPSGTYNSPLHF

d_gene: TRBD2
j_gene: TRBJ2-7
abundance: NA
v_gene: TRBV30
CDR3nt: TGTGCCTGGAGTAAACCAGCGGGAGAGGAGCAGTACTTC
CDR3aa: CAWSKPAGEEQYF

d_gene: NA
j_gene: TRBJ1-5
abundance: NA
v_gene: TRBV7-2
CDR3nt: TGTGCCAGCAGCGCCGACGAGGGTAGCAATCAGCCCCAGCATTTT
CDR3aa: CASSADEGSNQPQHF

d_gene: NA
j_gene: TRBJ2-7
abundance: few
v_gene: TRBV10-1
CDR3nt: TGCGCCAGCAGCCTCCCCGAGGAGCAGTACTTC
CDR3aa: CASSLPEEQYF

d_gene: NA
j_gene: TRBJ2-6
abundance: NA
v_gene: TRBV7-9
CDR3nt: TGTGCCAGCAGTGCCGGGACACCATACTTCTCTGGGGCCAACGTCCTGACTTTC
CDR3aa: CASSAGTPYFSGANVLTF

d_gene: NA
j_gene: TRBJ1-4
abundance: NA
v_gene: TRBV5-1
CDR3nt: TGCGCCAGCAGCCGAGGGGACGATGAAAAACTGTTTTTT
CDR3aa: CASSRGDDEKLFF

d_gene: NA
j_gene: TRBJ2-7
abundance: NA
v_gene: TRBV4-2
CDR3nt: TGTGCCAGCAGCCGGGCGACGGGTTACGAGCAGTACTTC
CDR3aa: CASSRATGYEQYF

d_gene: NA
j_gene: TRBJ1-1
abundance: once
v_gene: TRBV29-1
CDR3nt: TGCAGCGTTGAACAGCTCTTGGCGGACACTGAAGCTTTCTTT
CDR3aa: CSVEQLLADTEAFF

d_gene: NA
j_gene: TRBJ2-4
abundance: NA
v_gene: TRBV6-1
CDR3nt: TGTGCCAGCAGTGAAGCGCACCAGGGCCAAACGGTTCAGTACTTC
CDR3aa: CASSEAHQGQTVQYF

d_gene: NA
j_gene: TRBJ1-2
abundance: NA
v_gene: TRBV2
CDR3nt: TGTGCCAGCAGTGAAGAGGGCCGACAAACGGGGTATGGCTACACCTTC
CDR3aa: CASSEEGRQTGYGYTF

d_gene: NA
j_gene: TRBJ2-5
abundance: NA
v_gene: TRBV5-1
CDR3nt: TGCGCCAGCAGCTCTGCCAAGACAGGACTTCAAGAGACCCAGTACTTC
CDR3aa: CASSSAKTGLQETQYF

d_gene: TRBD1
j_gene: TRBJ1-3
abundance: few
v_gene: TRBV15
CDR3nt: TGTGCCACCAGCAGCCCGACAGGGCGCGGAAACACCATATATTTT
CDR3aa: CATSSPTGRGNTIYF

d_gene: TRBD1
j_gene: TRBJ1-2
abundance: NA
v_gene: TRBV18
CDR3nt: TGTGCCAGCTCGTTGGGACAGTTGGACTATGGCTACACCTTC
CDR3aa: CASSLGQLDYGYTF

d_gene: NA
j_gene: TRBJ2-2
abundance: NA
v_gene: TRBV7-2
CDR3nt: TGTGCCAGCAGCTTAGCGAATTACCAGAACACCGGGGAGCTGTTTTTT
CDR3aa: CASSLANYQNTGELFF

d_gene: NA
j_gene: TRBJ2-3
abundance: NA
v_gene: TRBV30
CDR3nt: TGTGCCTGGAGTAGGGCCGGGATTAGGGATACGCAGTATTTT
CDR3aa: CAWSRAGIRDTQYF

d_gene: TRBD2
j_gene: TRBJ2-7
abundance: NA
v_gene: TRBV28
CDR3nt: TGTGCCAGCAGCTCCCCCGGGACTAGCGGGAGGTACGAGCAGTACTTC
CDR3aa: CASSSPGTSGRYEQYF

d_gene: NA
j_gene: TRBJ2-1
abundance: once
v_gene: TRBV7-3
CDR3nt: TGTGCCAGCAGCGACCACGGACGGGGTGAGCAGTTCTTC
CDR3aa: CASSDHGRGEQFF

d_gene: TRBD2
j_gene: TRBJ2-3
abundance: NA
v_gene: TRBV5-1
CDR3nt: TGCGCCAGCAGCTCCTTGGCGGGAGGGGCGACAGATACGCAGTATTTT
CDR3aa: CASSSLAGGATDTQYF

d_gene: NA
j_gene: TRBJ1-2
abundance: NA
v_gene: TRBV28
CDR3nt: TGTGCCAGCATCAGCAACAGCCTCTATGGCTACACCTTC
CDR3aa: CASISNSLYGYTF

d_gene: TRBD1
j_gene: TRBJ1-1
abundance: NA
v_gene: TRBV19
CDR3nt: TGTGCCAGTAGTTCACAGGGGGCCGGAGCCACTGAAGCTTTCTTT
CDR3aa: CASSSQGAGATEAFF

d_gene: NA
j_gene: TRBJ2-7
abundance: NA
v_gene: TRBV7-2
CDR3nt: TGTGCCAGCAGCTTAGTAGCCGGGGCTAGCTCCTACGAGCAGTACTTC
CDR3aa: CASSLVAGASSYEQYF

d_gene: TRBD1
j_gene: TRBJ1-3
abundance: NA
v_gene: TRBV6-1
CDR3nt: TGTGCCAGCAGTGGGGGCACAGGGGTTAATGGAAACACCATATATTTT
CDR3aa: CASSGGTGVNGNTIYF

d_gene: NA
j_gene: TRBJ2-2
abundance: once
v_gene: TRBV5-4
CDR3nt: TGTGCCAGCAGCTACCAAGGGGGCACCGGGGAGCTGTTTTTT
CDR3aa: CASSYQGGTGELFF

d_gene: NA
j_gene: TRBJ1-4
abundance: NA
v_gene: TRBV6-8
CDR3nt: TGTGCCAGCAGAACCGGACGGAGGAATGAAAAACTGTTTTTT
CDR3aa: CASRTGRRNEKLFF

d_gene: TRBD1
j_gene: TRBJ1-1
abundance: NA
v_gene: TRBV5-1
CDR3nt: TGCGCCAGCAGCTTAACAGGGGGTTGGAGGACTGAAGCTTTCTTT
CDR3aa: CASSLTGGWRTEAFF

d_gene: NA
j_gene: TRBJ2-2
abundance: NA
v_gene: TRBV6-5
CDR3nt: TGTGCCAGCAGTTACCCTCCGGCTGGGGAGCTGTTTTTT
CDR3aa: CASSYPPAGELFF

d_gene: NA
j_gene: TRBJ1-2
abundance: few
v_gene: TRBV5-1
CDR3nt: TGCGCCAGCAGACCTGAGGGATATGGCTACACCTTC
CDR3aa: CASRPEGYGYTF

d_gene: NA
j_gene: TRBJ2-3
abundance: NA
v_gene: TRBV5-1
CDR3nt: TGCGCCAGCAGCTCGGGAGTAAAGGCAGATACGCAGTATTTT
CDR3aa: CASSSGVKADTQYF

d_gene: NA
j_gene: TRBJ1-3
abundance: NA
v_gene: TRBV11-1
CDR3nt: TGTGCCAGCAGAAGGACCAACTCTGGAAACACCATATATTTT
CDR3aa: CASRRTNSGNTIYF